This T cell receptor (beta chain) was found in a study of blood T cells in healthy people across ages. The second PCR ran about 6 to 11 cycles with a sample-barcoded 5' primer and J-beta primers. TCRdb processed the 5' RACE reads anew with MiXCR; each CDR3 protein has one entry. Of roughly 1.5 million distinct CDR3 sequences listed, approximately 42% are singletons. This CDR3 region has 14 residues. J gave up 6 bases and V 6 bases, and 7 bases lay outside the gene matches. The germline gives CDR1 SGHAT, CDR2 FQNNGV. Broader study findings: Higher naive T cell percentage went strongly together with higher TCR beta diversity.

Every sample gave at least 5 micrograms of total RNA when it was extracted. In regard to this clonotype: Its antigen remains unknown.

Sequenced material: blood. This sequence joins TRBV11-2 and TRBJ1-2; 10 positions agree with TRBD1. The clonotype was recovered from a woman aged 18-29 years in good health. Written as DNA, the CDR3 is TGTGCCAGCAGTCGATCCGGGACAGGGGATGGCTACACCTTC. Protein: CASSRSGTGDGYTF. The full variable domain, rest sourced from reference TRBV11-2 and TRBJ1-2, is EAGVAQSPRYKIIEKRQSVAFWCNPISGHATLYWYQQILGQGPKLLIQFQNNGVVDDSQLPKDRFSAERLKGVDSTLKIQPAKLEDSAVYLCASSRSGTGDGYTFGSGTRLTVV.